The 21 T cell receptor beta chains below come from one sample, sequenced in a study of early T cells in non-severe SARS-CoV-2 infection. TCRdb recomputed calls from the 5' RACE reads with MiXCR, one row per CDR3 protein. The sample carries just under 65,000 distinct CDR3 sequences, 10% to 15% recorded once. The source material was whole blood. The receptors shown here come from an adult who was a healthcare worker with PCR-confirmed SARS-CoV-2 infection or an uninfected control (not recorded which).

V usage is TRBV29-1 and J usage is TRBJ1-4, with D unresolved. CDR1 SQVTM and CDR2 ANQGSEA come from the germline V gene. The CDR3 has 12 residues. The V gene lost 3 bases and the J gene lost 8 bases, with 10 bases spanning the gap. The CDR3 nucleotides are TGCAGCGTTGAGGGAGGCAGGGAAAAACTGTTTTTT. Translated, it gives CSVEGGREKLFF.

This clonotype was seen only a few times. The chain links TRBV7-8 to TRBJ2-2; 8 bases line up with TRBD1. J gave up 1 base and V 3 bases, and 1 base lay outside the gene matches. Germline V gene lookup returns CDR1 SGHVS and CDR2 FQNEAQ. This CDR3 comprises 15 residues. For the CDR3, the DNA is TGTGCCAGCAGCTTGGGACAGGTGAACACCGGGGAGCTGTTTTTT. This sequence encodes CASSLGQVNTGELFF.

This clonotype was recorded a few times. The chain has TRBV12-3 or TRBV12-4 and TRBJ1-6; D not certain. Trimming removed 8 bases at V and 7 bases at J, with 15 bases between. The CDR3 totals 14 residues. The CDR3 DNA reads as TGTGCCAGCCGCGCAGCCCCCCCAAATTCACCCCTCCACTTT. The encoded protein is CASRAAPPNSPLHF.

The V and J genes are TRBV6-5 and TRBJ1-2; 7 bases match TRBD1. CDR1 and CDR2 (germline): MNHEY, SVGAGI. The CDR3 has 13 residues. Trimming removed 4 bases from V and 6 bases from J; junction bases left unmatched: 5. The CDR3 DNA follows: TGTGCCAGCAGTTCCCGACAGGGTCATGGCTACACCTTC. Translating gives CASSSRQGHGYTF.

Note on this clonotype: A read error may be the cause here, since a much bigger clone is one base away. J is TRBJ1-5 and V is TRBV7-6; 7 positions match TRBD1. The CDR3 sequence is 13 residues long. The junction had 4 bases not matched to a gene; V was cut back by 5 bases and J by 6 bases. Germline V gene sequence: CDR1 SGHVS, CDR2 FNYEAQ. CDR3 sequence: CASSTGTVQPQHF. The CDR3, as DNA: TGTGCCAGCAGCACCGGGACAGTTCAGCCCCAGCATTTT.

This clonotype was found a few times. This chain uses TRBV11-2 with TRBJ2-5, with D perhaps matching TRBD2 (6 bases). Between the trimmed V and J ends, which lost 5 bases and 2 bases, there was a span of 12 bases. Germline V gene sequence: CDR1 SGHAT, CDR2 FQNNGV. The CDR3 extends over 14 amino acids. In nucleotides, the CDR3 is TGTGCCAGCAGCCGGCGGGACGTGCAAGAGACCCAGTACTTC. Its protein is CASSRRDVQETQYF.

Only a few counts were recorded for this clonotype. V usage is TRBV27 and J usage is TRBJ1-4, with D tentatively TRBD1 (6 bases). The CDR3 consists of 13 residues. V lost 5 bases and J 7 bases, leaving 11 bases between the germline ends. Germline V gene data show CDR1 as MNHEY and CDR2 as SMNVEV (reference sequence). CDR3 nucleotides: TGTGCCAGCAGTCCCAGGGGTGGTGAAAAACTGTTTTTT. It encodes CASSPRGGEKLFF.

This clonotype was recorded many times. The V and J genes are TRBV20-1 and TRBJ2-3; maybe TRBD2 (6 bases). Germline V lookup: CDR1 DFQATT, CDR2 SNEGSKA (reference sequence). V gave up 3 bases and J gave up 2 bases, with 9 bases separating them. CDR3 length equals 13 residues. The CDR3 is CSASPGATDTQYF. As DNA, the CDR3 is TGCAGTGCTAGCCCGGGAGCCACAGATACGCAGTATTTT.

This chain joins TRBV3-1 and TRBJ1-1; TRBD1 is a possible D gene (6 bases). V was cut by 4 bases and J by 5 bases, with 11 bases left in between. CDR1 is LGHDT and CDR2 is YNNKEL in the germline V gene (reference sequence). The CDR3 is made up of 13 amino acids. The CDR3 nucleotides are TGTGCCAGCAGCCCTTTCCAGGGGACTGAAGCTTTCTTT. Translated, it gives CASSPFQGTEAFF.

The sample holds many counts of this clonotype. The chain links TRBV6-4 to TRBJ2-1; tentatively, D is TRBD1 (5 bases). The CDR3 spans 14 residues. Germline loops: CDR1 MRHNA, CDR2 SNTAGT. Trimming pared 5 bases from V and 7 bases from J, leaving 15 bases between. DNA of the CDR3: TGTGCCAGCAGTAATCAGGGTTTAGGAAATGAGCAGTTCTTC. It translates to CASSNQGLGNEQFF.

The chain is built from TRBV3-1 and TRBJ2-3; 7 positions match TRBD1. This CDR3 region has 16 residues. V gave up 4 bases and J gave up 0 bases; unmatched junction bases: 7. Germline CDR1 reads LGHDT; CDR2 reads YNNKEL (reference sequence). The CDR3 protein is CASSPRDRSSTDTQYF. The CDR3 DNA is TGTGCCAGCAGCCCCCGGGACAGATCTAGCACAGATACGCAGTATTTT.

This chain links TRBV7-6 with TRBJ2-7; 8 nucleotides match TRBD1. The J segment lost 3 bases and the V segment lost 3 bases, leaving 7 bases of the junction unmatched. The CDR3 is made up of 15 amino acids. Germline values: CDR1 SGHVS, CDR2 FNYEAQ. CDR3 bases: TGTGCCAGCAGCTTTCTCCGACAGGGGAGCTACGAGCAGTACTTC. This sequence encodes CASSFLRQGSYEQYF.

At least ten counts were recorded for this clonotype. The chain combines TRBV5-5 with TRBJ2-4, with unresolved D. Germline CDR1 SGHKS, CDR2 YYEKEE (reference sequence). The CDR3 length is 16 residues. Trimming left V 0 bases short and J 0 bases short, with 10 bases between. This chain's CDR3 is CASSLVGVGAKNIQYF. The CDR3 nucleotides read TGTGCCAGCAGCTTGGTTGGGGTCGGAGCCAAAAACATTCAGTACTTC.

This clonotype was found many times. The V and J genes are TRBV5-4 and TRBJ2-1, with D tentatively TRBD1 or TRBD2 (5 bases each). V lost 4 bases to trimming and J lost 1 base, with 15 bases between them. This CDR3 region has 16 residues. From germline, CDR1 is SGHNT and CDR2 YYREEE (reference sequence). The CDR3 DNA is TGTGCCAGCAGCCGAAGGACTGGGGGATCCTACAATGAGCAGTTCTTC. Its protein is CASSRRTGGSYNEQFF.

V gene TRBV12-3 or TRBV12-4 combines with J gene TRBJ1-6; no firm D call. CDR3 length equals 15 residues. V gave up 10 bases and J gave up 4 bases, with 17 bases separating them. The CDR3: CATRRGGGYNSPLHF. CDR3 in DNA: TGTGCCACGCGCCGCGGAGGCGGGTATAATTCACCCCTCCACTTT.

This clonotype was recorded only once. J is TRBJ2-7 and V is TRBV10-2; possible D gene TRBD1, 6 bases. Trimming stripped 2 bases from V and 2 bases from J, with 10 bases between. Germline V lookup: CDR1 WSHSY, CDR2 SAAADI. CDR3 size: 14 residues. The CDR3 nucleotides are TGCGCCAGCAGTGAGCACAGGGTAACCTACGAGCAGTACTTC. This codes for CASSEHRVTYEQYF.

This chain links TRBV20-1 with TRBJ2-7, with D tentatively TRBD2 (6 bases). Germline CDR1 is DFQATT and CDR2 is SNEGSKA (reference sequence). The CDR3 sequence is 13 residues long. V lost 3 bases and J 1 base, leaving 10 bases between the germline ends. As DNA, the CDR3 is TGCAGTGCTAGGGGACTCCTGTCCTACGAGCAGTACTTC. It translates to CSARGLLSYEQYF.

This clonotype was recorded at least ten times. The J gene is TRBJ2-5, the V gene TRBV7-2; D is possibly TRBD1 (6 bases). The length of the CDR3 is 13 residues. Germline-derived CDR1 and CDR2 are SGHTA and FQGNSA. Trimming left V 4 bases short and J 3 bases short, with 9 bases between. The CDR3 region is CASSSYREETQYF. CDR3 nucleotide sequence: TGTGCCAGCAGCTCCTACAGGGAAGAGACCCAGTACTTC.

There are a few counts of this clonotype. The V call is TRBV30, the J call TRBJ1-1, with 8 bases aligning to TRBD1. The junction had 1 base not matched to a gene; V was cut back by 1 base and J by 3 bases. Germline-derived CDR1 and CDR2 are GTSNPN and SVGIG (reference sequence). This CDR3 is built from 13 residues. CDR3: CAWSAGGDTEAFF. The CDR3 nucleotides read TGTGCCTGGAGTGCAGGGGGCGACACTGAAGCTTTCTTT.

This clonotype turned up a few times. CDR3 nucleotide sequence: TGCAGCGGAAGGAGGAGAGCGGAAGCTTTCTTT. It specifies CSGRRRAEAFF. The chain recombines TRBV29-1 with TRBJ1-1; D not resolved. The CDR3 length is 11 residues. The ends were cut back, 7 bases at V and 8 bases at J, with 14 bases in the middle. CDR1 SQVTM and CDR2 ANQGSEA come from the germline V gene.

J is TRBJ1-2 and V is TRBV4-3; D unclear. The CDR3 extends over 14 amino acids. Deletions cut 0 bases from V and 5 bases from J, with 10 bases between. Germline values: CDR1 LGHNA, CDR2 YSLEER. CDR3 bases: TGCGCCAGCAGCCAAGAAAGGGTTCGGTATGGCTACACCTTC. Translated: CASSQERVRYGYTF.